The sequence of this T cell receptor beta chain was determined in a study of response to subunit inactivated influenza vaccine. In regard to this clonotype: Its antigen is not known.

MiXCR, applied by TCRdb to the RT-PCR reads, yields one record per CDR3 protein. The sample contains 530,000 or so distinct CDR3 sequences, roughly 23% of which appear only once. General observations from the study: Seasonal influenza vaccination, on each occasion, was suggested by the authors to recruit few new T cells.

Germline V lookup: CDR1 LGHDT, CDR2 YNNKEL (reference sequence). V was clipped by 5 bases and J by 3 bases, with 13 bases between them. The CDR3 runs 14 residues. The chain employs TRBV3-1 and TRBJ2-5, with D perhaps TRBD1 (5 bases). The sample consisted of CD4+ T cells sorted from PBMCs, taken less than 6 days after vaccination. This sequence originates from a man aged 50 to 59 who received an inactivated influenza vaccine. CDR3 coding DNA: TGTGCCAGCAGCTTACAGACAGCAGAAGAGACCCAGTACTTC. Its translation is CASSLQTAEETQYF.